Below are 20 T cell receptor beta chains sequenced from a single sample in a study of T-cell memory formation after mild COVID-19. Using its own MiXCR run on the 5' RACE reads, TCRdb lists one record per CDR3 protein. The table shows around 150,000 distinct CDR3 sequences, with roughly 31% occurring only once. Sequenced: PBMCs or a T cell subset sorted from them (not recorded which). The receptors shown here come from an adult woman who had mild COVID-19 (a few samples of this study predate the infection). Cell type and time point are not known.

V usage is TRBV4-1 and J usage is TRBJ1-1; D is uncertain. There are 14 residues in the CDR3. V lost 4 bases and J 0 bases, leaving 9 bases between the germline ends. Germline CDR1 MGHRA, CDR2 YSYEKL. CDR3 residues: CASSRPGLNTEAFF. The CDR3 nucleotides are TGCGCCAGCAGCCGCCCAGGCTTGAACACTGAAGCTTTCTTT.

This clonotype was counted many times. The V call is TRBV19, the J call TRBJ2-1, with D perhaps matching TRBD2 (6 bases). This CDR3 has 14 amino acids. Germline lookup yields CDR1 LNHDA and CDR2 SQIVND (reference sequence). V lost 6 bases and J 3 bases, leaving 12 bases between the germline ends. The chain's CDR3 is CASSRGGDYNEQFF. CDR3 coding DNA: TGTGCCAGTAGCCGAGGAGGGGACTACAATGAGCAGTTCTTC.

This clonotype was observed a few times. The chain combines TRBV11-2 with TRBJ2-4; 11 bases align to TRBD2. In germline, CDR1 is SGHAT, CDR2 FQNNGV. The CDR3 totals 16 residues. Losses at the gene ends were 1 base for V and 6 bases for J; bases not matched to a gene: 5. The CDR3 DNA reads TGTGCCAGCAGCTTAGGGGGACTAGCGGAACGAAACATTCAGTACTTC. It yields the protein CASSLGGLAERNIQYF.

V and J are TRBV29-1 and TRBJ2-5, with TRBD2 identical over 7 bases. V dropped 3 bases and J dropped 2; count of bases not matched to a gene: 6. The CDR3 runs to 14 residues. Germline CDR1 and CDR2: SQVTM and ANQGSEA. CDR3 sequence: CSVDKISGQETQYF. CDR3 nucleotides: TGCAGCGTTGACAAGATTAGCGGGCAAGAGACCCAGTACTTC.

The rearrangement joins TRBV2 to TRBJ2-7; 7 nucleotides align to TRBD2. V gave up 4 bases and J gave up 0 bases; unmatched junction bases: 0. CDR1 is SNHLY, CDR2 FYNNEI, per germline. CDR3 length equals 13 residues. CDR3 region: CASSAGGSYEQYF. The DNA of the CDR3 is TGTGCCAGCAGTGCGGGGGGCTCCTACGAGCAGTACTTC. Variable domain in full (rest from reference TRBV2 and TRBJ2-7): EPEVTQTPSHQVTQMGQEVILRCVPISNHLYFYWYRQILGQKVEFLVSFYNNEISEKSEIFDDQFSVERPDGSNFTLKIRSTKLEDSAMYFCASSAGGSYEQYFGPGTRLTVT.

The sample holds a few counts of this clonotype. The chain couples TRBV10-3 to TRBJ2-3; TRBD2 matches at 10 bases. CDR1 and CDR2 from the germline V gene are ENHRY and SYGVKD. V trimming: 2 bases; J trimming: 5 bases; junction bases outside the gene matches: 7. The CDR3 has 16 amino acids. This chain's CDR3 is CAISEASGGGRDTQYF. The CDR3 DNA sequence: TGTGCCATCAGTGAGGCTAGCGGGGGAGGTCGAGATACGCAGTATTTT.

This clonotype was seen more than once but under ten times. The V gene is TRBV6-2 or TRBV6-3, the J gene TRBJ2-2; D call uncertain. V was shortened by 0 bases and J by 7 bases, with 15 bases between the two germline ends. From germline, CDR1 is MNHEY and CDR2 SVGEGT. CDR3 length: 16 amino acids. The CDR3, as DNA: TGTGCCAGCAGTTACTCCAAAGCCCCGGCCGGCGGGGAGCTGTTTTTT. It is translated as CASSYSKAPAGGELFF.

The chain carries TRBV4-3 and TRBJ2-7; the D gene is possibly TRBD2 (5 bases). CDR3 length: 18 residues. The V gene's germline CDR1 is LGHNA and CDR2 YSLEER. Between the trimmed V and J ends, which lost 0 bases and 4 bases, there was a span of 22 bases. CDR3: CASSQDRGGGVINYEQYF. In DNA, the CDR3 is TGCGCCAGCAGCCAAGACCGAGGAGGTGGAGTGATTAATTACGAGCAGTACTTC.

The CDR3 DNA reads TGTGCCAGCAGCTGGACAGGGGGTTGGGACACTGAAGCTTTCTTT. This codes for CASSWTGGWDTEAFF. The chain carries TRBV13 and TRBJ1-1; 10 bases agree with TRBD1. J was trimmed by 3 bases and V by 4 bases; bases with no gene match: 5. Germline assignment: CDR1 PRHDT and CDR2 FYEKMQ (reference sequence). This CDR3 is built from 15 residues.

The chain employs TRBV14 and TRBJ1-3; D ambiguous. The CDR3 contains 15 residues. CDR1 is SGHDN and CDR2 is FVKESK in the germline V gene. With 1 base removed from V and 0 bases from J, the gap between germline ends came to 7 bases. The CDR3 reads CASSQVDTSGNTIYF. In DNA, the CDR3 is TGTGCCAGCAGCCAAGTCGATACCTCTGGAAACACCATATATTTT.

Many counts were recorded for this clonotype. The CDR3 coding sequence is TGTGCCAGCAGCGGATACAATGAGCAGTTCTTC. It specifies CASSGYNEQFF. The chain is built from TRBV9 and TRBJ2-1, with D uncertain. The germline CDR1 and CDR2 sequences are SGDLS and YYNGEE. There are 11 residues in the CDR3. V lost 3 bases and J lost 4, with 2 bases in between.

The chain employs TRBV19 and TRBJ2-2; TRBD2 matches at 7 bases. CDR3 length equals 15 residues. With V trimmed by 7 bases and J by 5 bases, 10 bases remained unmatched. Germline V lookup: CDR1 LNHDA, CDR2 SQIVND (reference sequence). The CDR3 bases are TGTGCCAGTAATCTGGCGGGAGTTCGGACCGGGGAGCTGTTTTTT. Amino acids: CASNLAGVRTGELFF.

V and J are TRBV12-3 or TRBV12-4 and TRBJ1-4; 8 bases map to TRBD1. The CDR3 spans 14 residues. The trim removed 3 bases at V and 8 bases at J, leaving 5 bases unmatched. The CDR3 bases are TGTGCCAGCAGTTTTCGACAGGGGATAGAAAAACTGTTTTTT. Translated: CASSFRQGIEKLFF.

This clonotype was seen only once. J is TRBJ2-2 and V is TRBV2; no firm D call. Germline V gives CDR1 SNHLY, CDR2 FYNNEI. This CDR3 contains 15 residues. V was shortened by 7 bases and J by 7 bases, with 19 bases between the two germline ends. Here the CDR3 reads CASIKVPGGNGELFF. For the CDR3, the DNA is TGTGCCAGCATTAAAGTCCCAGGTGGGAACGGGGAGCTGTTTTTT.

The V and J genes are TRBV9 and TRBJ2-7; TRBD2 aligns across 11 bases. V shed 2 bases, J shed 4 bases, and the junction held 5 bases outside the gene matches. Germline V lookup: CDR1 SGDLS, CDR2 YYNGEE. The CDR3 is 15 amino acids. The CDR3 nucleotides read TGTGCCAGCAGCGTTTCTAGCGGGGGGTCATACGAGCAGTACTTC. The encoded protein is CASSVSSGGSYEQYF.

The chain uses TRBV9 and TRBJ1-2; 7 bases agree with TRBD1. CDR1 SGDLS and CDR2 YYNGEE come from the germline V gene. V lost 4 bases to trimming and J lost 5 bases; unmatched junction nucleotides: 8. This CDR3 has 14 amino acids. CDR3: CASSLPTGRYGYTF. CDR3 sequence (DNA): TGTGCCAGCAGCCTACCGACAGGGCGGTATGGCTACACCTTC.

This clonotype was seen only a few times. The chain recombines TRBV5-1 with TRBJ2-3; TRBD2 might be the D (6 bases). This CDR3 has 16 amino acids. The V gene's germline CDR1 is SGHRS and CDR2 YFSETQ. V was clipped by 3 bases and J by 2 bases, with 16 bases between them. The CDR3 DNA sequence: TGCGCCAGCAGCTGGAGGGGAGCGGTAAACACAGATACGCAGTATTTT. This codes for CASSWRGAVNTDTQYF.

The chain recombines TRBV12-3 or TRBV12-4 with TRBJ1-2; 10 nucleotides match TRBD1. The trim removed 2 bases at V and 8 bases at J, leaving 8 bases unmatched. The CDR3 consists of 15 residues. The DNA of the CDR3 is TGTGCCAGCAGTTTACCGGGACAGGGGTCCGAAGGCTACACCTTC. This sequence encodes CASSLPGQGSEGYTF.

The genes are TRBV27 and TRBJ2-7; the match to TRBD1 covers 9 bases. Germline loops: CDR1 MNHEY, CDR2 SMNVEV (reference sequence). Unmatched junction bases numbered 5, after V lost 0 bases and J lost 5 bases. The CDR3 is made up of 15 amino acids. CDR3 DNA sequence: TGTGCCAGCAGTTTATCTTGGGACAGGGTTAACGAGCAGTACTTC. Amino acid sequence: CASSLSWDRVNEQYF.

V is TRBV9 and J is TRBJ2-6; 7 nucleotides agree with TRBD1. Per germline, CDR1 SGDLS and CDR2 YYNGEE. This CDR3 spans 16 amino acids. With 0 bases clipped from V and 4 bases from J, the junction kept 4 bases outside the gene matches. CDR3 sequence: CASSVATGRGANVLTF. In nucleotides, the CDR3 is TGTGCCAGCAGCGTAGCGACAGGGCGGGGGGCCAACGTCCTGACTTTC.